This T cell receptor (beta chain) was captured by sequencing in a study of PD-L1 blockade in urothelial cancer. Overall study: Blood underwent analysis 3 weeks (second dose) and 6 weeks after treatment began.

The protocol was immunoSEQ multiplex PCR, while the TCRdb copy is restricted to in-frame clones and leaves out a portion. The data show 50,000 to 55,000 clones, with around 74% seen just once and approximately 4.3% held by the top ten. Time point reported: pretreatment peripheral blood. Locally advanced or metastatic urothelial carcinoma affected all patients. This sample comprised PBMCs, obtained around atezolizumab (anti-PD-L1) treatment. The clonotype was recovered from a man in his 70s with urothelial cancer.

CDR3 DNA: TGTGCCAGTAGTTCCTCTTCCCAGTACAATGAGCAGTTCTTC. This translates into CASSSSSQYNEQFF. The chain is built from TRBV19 and TRBJ2-1; D remains unclear. Germline values: CDR1 LNHDA, CDR2 SQIVND (reference sequence). This CDR3 is built from 14 residues. The V end was cut by 5 bases, the J end by 4 bases, with 12 bases between.